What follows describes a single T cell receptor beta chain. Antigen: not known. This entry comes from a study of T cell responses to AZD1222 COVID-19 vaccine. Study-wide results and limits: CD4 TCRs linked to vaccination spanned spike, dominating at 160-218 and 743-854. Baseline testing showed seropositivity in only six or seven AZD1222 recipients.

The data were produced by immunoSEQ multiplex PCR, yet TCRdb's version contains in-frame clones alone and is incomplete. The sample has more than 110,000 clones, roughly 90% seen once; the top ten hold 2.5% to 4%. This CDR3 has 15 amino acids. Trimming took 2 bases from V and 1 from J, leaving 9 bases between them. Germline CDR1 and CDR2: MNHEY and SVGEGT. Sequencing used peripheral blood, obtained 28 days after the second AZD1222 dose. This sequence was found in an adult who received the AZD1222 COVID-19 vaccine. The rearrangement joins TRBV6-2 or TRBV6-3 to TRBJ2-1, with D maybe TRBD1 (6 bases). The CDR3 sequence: CASSYGGLSYNEQFF. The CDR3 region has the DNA TGTGCCAGCAGTTACGGGGGCCTTTCCTACAATGAGCAGTTCTTC.